Here is one T cell receptor beta chain with its context. Sequencing was performed with immunoSEQ multiplex PCR; in TCRdb, only in-frame clones are kept and a portion is missing. This sample carries about 87,000 clones, roughly 86% of them seen once, and the ten largest clones take around 5%. The data derive from a study of blood T cell repertoires in COVID-19. V dropped 2 bases and J dropped 6; count of bases not matched to a gene: 9. CDR3 length: 14 residues. The germline gives CDR1 GTSNPN, CDR2 SVGIG (reference sequence). Sample: peripheral blood. This chain connects TRBV30 to TRBJ1-2, with TRBD1 matching 7 bases. This receptor was identified in a middle-aged man with acute or convalescent COVID-19. The CDR3 loop is CAWSPLTGHHGYTF. CDR3 nucleotide sequence: TGTGCCTGGAGTCCCCTGACAGGGCACCATGGCTACACCTTC.